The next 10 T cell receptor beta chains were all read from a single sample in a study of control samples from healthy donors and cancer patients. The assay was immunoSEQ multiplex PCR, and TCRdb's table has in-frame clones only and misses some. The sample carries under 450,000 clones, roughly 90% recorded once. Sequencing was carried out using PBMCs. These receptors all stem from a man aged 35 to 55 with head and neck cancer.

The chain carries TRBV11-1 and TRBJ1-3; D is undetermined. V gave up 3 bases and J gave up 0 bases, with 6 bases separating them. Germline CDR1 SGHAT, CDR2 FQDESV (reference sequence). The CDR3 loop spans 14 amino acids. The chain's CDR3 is CASSLESSGNTIYF. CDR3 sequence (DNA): TGTGCCAGCAGCTTGGAGAGCTCTGGAAACACCATATATTTT.

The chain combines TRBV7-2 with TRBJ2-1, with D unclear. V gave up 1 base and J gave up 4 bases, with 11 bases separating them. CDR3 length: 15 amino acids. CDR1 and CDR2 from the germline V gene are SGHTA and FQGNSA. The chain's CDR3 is CASSLGWTEYNEQFF. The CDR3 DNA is TGTGCCAGCAGCTTAGGCTGGACGGAGTACAATGAGCAGTTCTTC.

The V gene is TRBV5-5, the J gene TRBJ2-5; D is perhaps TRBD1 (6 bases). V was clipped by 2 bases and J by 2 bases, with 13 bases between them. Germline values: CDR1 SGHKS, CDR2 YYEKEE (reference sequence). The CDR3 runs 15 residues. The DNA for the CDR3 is TGTGCCAGCAGCTTTTGGGACAACAATCAAGAGACCCAGTACTTC. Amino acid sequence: CASSFWDNNQETQYF.

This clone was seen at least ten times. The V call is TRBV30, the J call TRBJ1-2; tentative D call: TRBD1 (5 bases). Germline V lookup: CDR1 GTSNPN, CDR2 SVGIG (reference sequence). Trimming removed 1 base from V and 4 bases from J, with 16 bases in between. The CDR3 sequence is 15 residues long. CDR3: CAWSGGGVQPYGYTF. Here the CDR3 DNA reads TGTGCCTGGAGTGGGGGCGGGGTACAGCCCTATGGCTACACCTTC.

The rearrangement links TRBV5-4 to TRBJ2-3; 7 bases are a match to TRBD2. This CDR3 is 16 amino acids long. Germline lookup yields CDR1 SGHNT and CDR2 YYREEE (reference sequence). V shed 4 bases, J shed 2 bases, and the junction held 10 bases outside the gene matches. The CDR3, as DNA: TGTGCCAGCAGCCCGGTTTGGGGGGGGTCCACAGATACGCAGTATTTT. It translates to CASSPVWGGSTDTQYF. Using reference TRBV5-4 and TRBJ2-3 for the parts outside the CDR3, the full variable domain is ETGVTQSPTHLIKTRGQQVTLRCSSQSGHNTVSWYQQALGQGPQFIFQYYREEENGRGNFPPRFSGLQFPNYSSELNVNALELDDSALYLCASSPVWGGSTDTQYFGPGTRLTVL.

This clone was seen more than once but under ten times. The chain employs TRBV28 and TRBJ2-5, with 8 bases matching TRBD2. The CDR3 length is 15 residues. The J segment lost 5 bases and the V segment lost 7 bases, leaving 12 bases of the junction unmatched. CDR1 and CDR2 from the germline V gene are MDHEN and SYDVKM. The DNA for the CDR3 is TGTGCCAGCAATCCCGGGACTAGTGTATGGGAGACCCAGTACTTC. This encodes CASNPGTSVWETQYF.

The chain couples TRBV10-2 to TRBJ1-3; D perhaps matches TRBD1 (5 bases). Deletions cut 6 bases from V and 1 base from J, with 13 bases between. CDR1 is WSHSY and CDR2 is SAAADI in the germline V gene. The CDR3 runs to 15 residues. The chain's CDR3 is CASRAGTGSGNTIYF. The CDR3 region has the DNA TGCGCCAGCAGGGCCGGGACGGGATCTGGAAACACCATATATTTT.

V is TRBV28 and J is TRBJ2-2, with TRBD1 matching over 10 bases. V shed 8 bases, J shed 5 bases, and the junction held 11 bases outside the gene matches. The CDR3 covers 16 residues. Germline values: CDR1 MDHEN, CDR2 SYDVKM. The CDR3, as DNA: TGTGCCAGCCTCCGGCCCGGGACAGGGGTAACCGGGGAGCTGTTTTTT. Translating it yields CASLRPGTGVTGELFF.

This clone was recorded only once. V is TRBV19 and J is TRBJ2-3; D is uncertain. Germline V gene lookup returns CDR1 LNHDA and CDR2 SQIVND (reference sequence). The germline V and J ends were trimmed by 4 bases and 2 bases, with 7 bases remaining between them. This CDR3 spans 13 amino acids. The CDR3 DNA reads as TGTGCCAGTAGTAGGGCAGACACAGATACGCAGTATTTT. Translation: CASSRADTDTQYF.

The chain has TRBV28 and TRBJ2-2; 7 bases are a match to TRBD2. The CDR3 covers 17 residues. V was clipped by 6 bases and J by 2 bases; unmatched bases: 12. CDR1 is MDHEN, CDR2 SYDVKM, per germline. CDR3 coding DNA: TGTGCCAGCAGCCCAGTTGGGAGGGGTTATAACACCGGGGAGCTGTTTTTT. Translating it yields CASSPVGRGYNTGELFF. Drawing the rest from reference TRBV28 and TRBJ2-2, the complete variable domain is DVKVTQSSRYLVKRTGEKVFLECVQDMDHENMFWYRQDPGLGLRLIYFSYDVKMKEKGDIPEGYSVSREKKERFSLILESASTNQTSMYLCASSPVGRGYNTGELFFGEGSRLTVL.